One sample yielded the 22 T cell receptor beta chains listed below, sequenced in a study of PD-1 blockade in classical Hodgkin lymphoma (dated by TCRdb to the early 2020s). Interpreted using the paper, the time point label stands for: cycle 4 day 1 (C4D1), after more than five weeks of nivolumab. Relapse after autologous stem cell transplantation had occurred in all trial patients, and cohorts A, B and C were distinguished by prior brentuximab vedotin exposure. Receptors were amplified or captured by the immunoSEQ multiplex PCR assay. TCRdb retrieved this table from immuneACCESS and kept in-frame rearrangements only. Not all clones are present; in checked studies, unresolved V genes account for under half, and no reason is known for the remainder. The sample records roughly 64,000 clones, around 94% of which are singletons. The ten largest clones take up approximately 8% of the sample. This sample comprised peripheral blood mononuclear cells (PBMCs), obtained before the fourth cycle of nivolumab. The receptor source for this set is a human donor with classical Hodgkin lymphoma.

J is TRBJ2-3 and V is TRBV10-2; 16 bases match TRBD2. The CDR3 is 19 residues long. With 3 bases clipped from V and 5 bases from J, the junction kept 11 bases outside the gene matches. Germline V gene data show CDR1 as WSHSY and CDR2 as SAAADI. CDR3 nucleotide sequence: TGCGCCAGCAGTGATAGGGGGACTAGCGGGGGGGCCATGAGAGATACGCAGTATTTT. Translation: CASSDRGTSGGAMRDTQYF.

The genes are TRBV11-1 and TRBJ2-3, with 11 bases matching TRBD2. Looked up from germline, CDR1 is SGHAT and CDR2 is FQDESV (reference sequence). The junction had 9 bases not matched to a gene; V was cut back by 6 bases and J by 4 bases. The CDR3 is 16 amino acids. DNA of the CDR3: TGTGCCAGCAGTCTAGCGGGAGGTTATGCCGCAGATACGCAGTATTTT. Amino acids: CASSLAGGYAADTQYF.

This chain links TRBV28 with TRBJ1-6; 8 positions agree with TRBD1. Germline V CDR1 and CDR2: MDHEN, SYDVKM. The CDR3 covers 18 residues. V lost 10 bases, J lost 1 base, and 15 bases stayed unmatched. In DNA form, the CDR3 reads TGTGCCACGGGACAGGAGGACATCGTCATATCCTATAATTCACCCCTCCACTTT. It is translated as CATGQEDIVISYNSPLHF.

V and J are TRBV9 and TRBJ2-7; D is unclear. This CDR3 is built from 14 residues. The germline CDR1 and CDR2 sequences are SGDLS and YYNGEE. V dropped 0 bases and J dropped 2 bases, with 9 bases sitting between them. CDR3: CASSVVSETYEQYF. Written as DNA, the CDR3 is TGTGCCAGCAGCGTAGTCAGCGAAACCTACGAGCAGTACTTC.

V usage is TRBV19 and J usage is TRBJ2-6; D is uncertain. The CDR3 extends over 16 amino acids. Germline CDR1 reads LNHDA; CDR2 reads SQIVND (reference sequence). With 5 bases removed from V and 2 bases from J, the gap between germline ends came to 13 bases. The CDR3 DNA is TGTGCCAGTAGTGGTTCCCCCTCGGCTGGGGCCAACGTCCTGACTTTC. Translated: CASSGSPSAGANVLTF. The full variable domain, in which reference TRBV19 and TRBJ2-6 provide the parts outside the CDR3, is DGGITQSPKYLFRKEGQNVTLSCEQNLNHDAMYWYRQDPGQGLRLIYYSQIVNDFQKGDIAEGYSVSREKKESFPLTVTSAQKNPTAFYLCASSGSPSAGANVLTFGAGSRLTVL.

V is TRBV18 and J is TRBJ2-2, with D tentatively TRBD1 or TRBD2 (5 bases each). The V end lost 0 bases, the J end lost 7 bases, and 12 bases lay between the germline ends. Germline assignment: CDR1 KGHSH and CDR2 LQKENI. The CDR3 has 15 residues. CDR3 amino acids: CASSPPGAGVGELFF. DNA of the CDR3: TGTGCCAGCTCACCACCAGGGGCCGGGGTCGGGGAGCTGTTTTTT.

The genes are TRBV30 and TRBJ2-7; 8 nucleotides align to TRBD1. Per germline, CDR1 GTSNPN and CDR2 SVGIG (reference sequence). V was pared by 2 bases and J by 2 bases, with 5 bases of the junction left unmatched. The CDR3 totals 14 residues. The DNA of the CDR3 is TGTGCCTGGAGTTCGTGGACAGGGCCCTACGAGCAGTACTTC. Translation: CAWSSWTGPYEQYF.

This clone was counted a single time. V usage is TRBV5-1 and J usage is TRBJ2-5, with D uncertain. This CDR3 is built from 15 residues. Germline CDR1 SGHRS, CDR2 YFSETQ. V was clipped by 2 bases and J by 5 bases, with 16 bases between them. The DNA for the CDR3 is TGCGCCAGCAGCTTATCCTCGTCGGGTTCGGAGACCCAGTACTTC. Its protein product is CASSLSSSGSETQYF.

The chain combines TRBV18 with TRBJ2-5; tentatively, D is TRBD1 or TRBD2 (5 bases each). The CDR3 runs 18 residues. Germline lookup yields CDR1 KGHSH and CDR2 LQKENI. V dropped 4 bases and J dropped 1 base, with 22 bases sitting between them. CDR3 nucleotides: TGTGCCAGCTCACGGGTCGGGGCAGGACCGAATCTCCAAGAGACCCAGTACTTC. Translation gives CASSRVGAGPNLQETQYF.

This CDR3 reads CASSISGSFGVLAQYF. Written as DNA, the CDR3 is TGTGCCAGTAGTATATCGGGTTCCTTTGGCGTTTTAGCCCAGTACTTC. The rearrangement links TRBV19 to TRBJ2-5, with D unresolved. Looked up from germline, CDR1 is LNHDA and CDR2 is SQIVND (reference sequence). V lost 2 bases, J lost 9 bases, and 22 bases lay in between. CDR3 length: 16 amino acids. Filled out from reference TRBV19 and TRBJ2-5, the complete variable domain reads DGGITQSPKYLFRKEGQNVTLSCEQNLNHDAMYWYRQDPGQGLRLIYYSQIVNDFQKGDIAEGYSVSREKKESFPLTVTSAQKNPTAFYLCASSISGSFGVLAQYFGPGTRLLVL.

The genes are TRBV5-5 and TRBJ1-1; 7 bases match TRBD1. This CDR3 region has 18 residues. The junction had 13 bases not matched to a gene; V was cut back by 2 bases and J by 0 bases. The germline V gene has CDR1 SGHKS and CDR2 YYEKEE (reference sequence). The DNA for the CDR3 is TGTGCCAGCAGCTTACTTGGTGGCAGGGGGGGAATGAACACTGAAGCTTTCTTT. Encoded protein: CASSLLGGRGGMNTEAFF.

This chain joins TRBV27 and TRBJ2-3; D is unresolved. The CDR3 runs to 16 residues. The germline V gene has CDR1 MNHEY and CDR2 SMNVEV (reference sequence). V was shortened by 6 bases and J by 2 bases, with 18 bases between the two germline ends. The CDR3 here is CASSRLGATNTDTQYF. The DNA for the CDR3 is TGTGCCAGCAGCCGGTTGGGTGCCACCAACACAGATACGCAGTATTTT.

The DNA for the CDR3 is TGTGCCAGCAGCTTAGTCGGGGCCGAGACAGATACGCAGTATTTT. Its translation: CASSLVGAETDTQYF. The chain links TRBV7-9 to TRBJ2-3; D is perhaps TRBD1 or TRBD2 (5 bases each). The V gene lost 1 base and the J gene lost 3 bases, with 11 bases spanning the gap. Germline CDR1 and CDR2: SEHNR and FQNEAQ (reference sequence). The CDR3 consists of 15 residues.

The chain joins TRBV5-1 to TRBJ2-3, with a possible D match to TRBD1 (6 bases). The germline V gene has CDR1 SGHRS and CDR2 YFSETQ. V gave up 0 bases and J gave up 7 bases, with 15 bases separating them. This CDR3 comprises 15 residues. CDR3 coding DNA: TGCGCCAGCAGCTTGGGGGGGCACGGTCCTTATACGCAGTATTTT. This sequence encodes CASSLGGHGPYTQYF.

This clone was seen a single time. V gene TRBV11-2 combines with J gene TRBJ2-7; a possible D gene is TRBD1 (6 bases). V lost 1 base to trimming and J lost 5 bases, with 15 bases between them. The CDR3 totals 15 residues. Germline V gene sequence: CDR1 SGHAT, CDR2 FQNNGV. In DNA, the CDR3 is TGTGCCAGCAGCTTAGGTAGTGTCAGGGGCCACGAGCAGTACTTC. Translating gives CASSLGSVRGHEQYF.

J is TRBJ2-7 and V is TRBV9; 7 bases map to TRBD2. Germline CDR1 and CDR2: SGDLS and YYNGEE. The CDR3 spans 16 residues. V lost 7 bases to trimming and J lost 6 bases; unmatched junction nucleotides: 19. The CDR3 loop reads CASERGASGNQVEQYF. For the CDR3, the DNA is TGTGCCAGCGAACGCGGGGCTAGCGGCAATCAGGTCGAGCAGTACTTC.

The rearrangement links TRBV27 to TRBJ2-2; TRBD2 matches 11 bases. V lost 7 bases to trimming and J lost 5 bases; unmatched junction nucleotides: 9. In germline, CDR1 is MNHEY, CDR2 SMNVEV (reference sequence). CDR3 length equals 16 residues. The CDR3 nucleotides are TGTGCCAGCAAAATACTAGCGGGAGACCGAACCGGGGAGCTGTTTTTT. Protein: CASKILAGDRTGELFF.

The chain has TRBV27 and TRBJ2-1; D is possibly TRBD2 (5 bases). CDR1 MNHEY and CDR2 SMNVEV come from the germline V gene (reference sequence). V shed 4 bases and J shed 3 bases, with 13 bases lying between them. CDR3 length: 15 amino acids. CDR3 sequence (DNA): TGTGCCAGCAGTTGGACTGGCAAGTTCTACAATGAGCAGTTCTTC. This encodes CASSWTGKFYNEQFF.

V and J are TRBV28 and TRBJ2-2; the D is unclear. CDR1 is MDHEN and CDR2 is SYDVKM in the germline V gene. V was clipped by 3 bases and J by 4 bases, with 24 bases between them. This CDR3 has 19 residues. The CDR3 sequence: CASSFPIHRAHQSTGELFF. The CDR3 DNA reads TGTGCCAGCAGTTTCCCTATCCACCGGGCCCACCAGTCCACCGGGGAGCTGTTTTTT.

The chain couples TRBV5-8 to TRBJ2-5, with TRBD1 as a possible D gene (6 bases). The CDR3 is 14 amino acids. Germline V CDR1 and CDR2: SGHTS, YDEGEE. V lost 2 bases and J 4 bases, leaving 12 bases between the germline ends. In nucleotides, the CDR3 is TGTGCCAGCAGCTTCAGGGGCTACGTAGAGACCCAGTACTTC. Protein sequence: CASSFRGYVETQYF. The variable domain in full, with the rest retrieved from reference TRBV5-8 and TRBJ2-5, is EAGVTQSPTHLIKTRGQQATLRCSPISGHTSVYWYQQALGLGLQFLLWYDEGEERNRGNFPPRFSGRQFPNYSSELNVNALELEDSALYLCASSFRGYVETQYFGPGTRLLVL.

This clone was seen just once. Here the CDR3 reads CASSLGAGGLEQYF. DNA for the CDR3: TGCGCCAGCAGCTTGGGCGCAGGGGGCCTCGAGCAGTACTTC. The genes are TRBV5-1 and TRBJ2-7; 8 bases agree with TRBD1. Germline CDR1 reads SGHRS; CDR2 reads YFSETQ. The CDR3 extends over 14 amino acids. Trimming cost V 0 bases and J 6 bases; bases outside gene matches: 5. The full variable domain, completed using reference TRBV5-1 and TRBJ2-7, is KAGVTQTPRYLIKTRGQQVTLSCSPISGHRSVSWYQQTPGQGLQFLFEYFSETQRNKGNFPGRFSGRQFSNSRSEMNVSTLELGDSALYLCASSLGAGGLEQYFGPGTRLTVT.

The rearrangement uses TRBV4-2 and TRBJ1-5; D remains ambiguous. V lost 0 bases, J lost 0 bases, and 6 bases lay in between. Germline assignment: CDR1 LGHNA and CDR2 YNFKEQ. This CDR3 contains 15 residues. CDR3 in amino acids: CASSQDWGSNQPQHF. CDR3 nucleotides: TGTGCCAGCAGCCAAGACTGGGGTAGCAATCAGCCCCAGCATTTT.